Listed here are 27 T cell receptor beta chains from one sample, sequenced in a study of PD-1 blockade in classical Hodgkin lymphoma. Each patient relapsed following autologous stem cell transplantation, and prior brentuximab vedotin exposure differed. Sequenced by immunoSEQ multiplex PCR; TCRdb stores in-frame clones only, minus some. The data show more than 140,000 clones, about 81% seen once. The source material was peripheral blood mononuclear cells (PBMCs), sampled before the second cycle of nivolumab. Source of these receptors: a human donor with classical Hodgkin lymphoma.

The chain links TRBV7-9 to TRBJ2-3, with D perhaps matching TRBD1 (6 bases). Germline loops: CDR1 SEHNR, CDR2 FQNEAQ (reference sequence). There are 17 residues in the CDR3. Trimming left V 2 bases short and J 2 bases short, with 17 bases between. CDR3 DNA: TGTGCCAGCAGCTTAAGCGGACAGAGTCTTATCACAGATACGCAGTATTTT. Protein sequence: CASSLSGQSLITDTQYF.

The CDR3 region is CASSYARTGFGNTIYF. CDR3 in DNA: TGTGCCAGCAGTTACGCAAGGACAGGTTTTGGAAACACCATATATTTT. The chain employs TRBV6-5 and TRBJ1-3; 7 nucleotides match TRBD1. The CDR3 runs to 16 residues. V trimming: 2 bases; J trimming: 3 bases; junction bases outside the gene matches: 7. Germline-derived CDR1 and CDR2 are MNHEY and SVGAGI.

The rearrangement uses TRBV18 and TRBJ2-7; D might be TRBD2 (6 bases). CDR1 KGHSH and CDR2 LQKENI come from the germline V gene. The CDR3 runs 15 residues. Trimming pared 5 bases from V and 4 bases from J, leaving 18 bases between. CDR3: CASSEGDARGYEQYF. The CDR3 DNA follows: TGTGCCAGCTCAGAAGGGGACGCGCGGGGATACGAGCAGTACTTC.

V gene TRBV5-8 combines with J gene TRBJ1-5; 12 bases fit TRBD1. With V trimmed by 4 bases and J by 3 bases, 5 bases remained unmatched. There are 16 residues in the CDR3. Germline V CDR1 and CDR2: SGHTS, YDEGEE. Here the CDR3 reads CASSPGTGGSNQPQHF. In DNA, the CDR3 is TGTGCCAGCAGCCCGGGGACAGGGGGCTCCAATCAGCCCCAGCATTTT.

This clone was detected only a few times. This chain links TRBV2 with TRBJ2-7; D possibly corresponds to TRBD1 (6 bases). The CDR3 length is 12 residues. Trimming removed 7 bases at V and 3 bases at J, with 10 bases between. Germline V gives CDR1 SNHLY, CDR2 FYNNEI. The CDR3 region has the DNA TGTGCCAGCAAAGACAGGATCTACGAGCAGTACTTC. It specifies CASKDRIYEQYF.

This sequence joins TRBV4-3 and TRBJ2-2; 10 positions match TRBD2. The V segment lost 4 bases and the J segment 5 bases; nucleotides outside the gene matches: 4. The V gene's germline CDR1 is LGHNA and CDR2 YSLEER. This CDR3 spans 15 amino acids. CDR3 in amino acids: CASSRLAGGTGELFF. The CDR3 DNA reads as TGCGCCAGCAGCCGTTTAGCGGGGGGTACCGGGGAGCTGTTTTTT.

This rearrangement joins TRBV21-1 to TRBJ2-1; the D call in the table, TRBD2, was not verified against the DNA. TRBV21-1 has pseudogene status. The CDR3 extends over 17 amino acids. The CDR3 spells CASSKKWREDPYNEQFF. Written as DNA, the CDR3 is TGTGCCAGCAGCAAAAAGTGGAGGGAGGACCCCTACAATGAGCAGTTCTTC.

This clone is a singleton in its sample. The chain uses TRBV18 and TRBJ1-3, with a tentative D call TRBD1 (5 bases). Trimming stripped 4 bases from V and 1 base from J, with 8 bases between. Germline V lookup: CDR1 KGHSH, CDR2 LQKENI. The CDR3 is 14 residues long. The CDR3 DNA sequence: TGTGCCAGCTCACTAGGGGTTTCTGGAAACACCATATATTTT. It specifies CASSLGVSGNTIYF.

About this clone: The junction differs from germline at one of its ends, possibly a read error. This chain connects TRBV5-1 to TRBJ1-1; D is uncertain. The CDR3 runs 15 residues. CDR1 and CDR2 from the germline V gene are SGHRS and YFSETQ. This CDR3 reads CASRFGWNMNTEAFF. CDR3 bases: TGTGCCAGCCGTTTCGGGTGGAACATGAACACTGAAGCTTTCTTT.

This clone has a count of ten or more. The rearrangement links TRBV7-2 to TRBJ1-1; D is ambiguous. This CDR3 comprises 12 residues. Germline CDR1 and CDR2: SGHTA and FQGNSA. Trimming removed 5 bases at V and 11 bases at J, with 15 bases between. Here the CDR3 reads CASSTSGPRAFF. As DNA, the CDR3 is TGTGCCAGCAGCACGAGCGGTCCGCGGGCTTTCTTT.

This chain links TRBV9 with TRBJ2-7, with 7 positions matching TRBD2. The V gene's germline CDR1 is SGDLS and CDR2 YYNGEE. The V gene end was trimmed by 4 bases and the J gene end by 2 bases; junction bases not matched to a gene: 6. The CDR3 contains 14 residues. CDR3 nucleotide sequence: TGTGCCAGCAGCCCCAGCGGGACGACCTACGAGCAGTACTTC. Translating it yields CASSPSGTTYEQYF.

V is TRBV7-9 and J is TRBJ1-2; D unclear. The germline gives CDR1 SEHNR, CDR2 FQNEAQ (reference sequence). The CDR3 is 10 residues long. Trimming took off 0 bases at V and 11 bases at J, with 4 bases between the two ends. The CDR3 sequence: CASSLAEYTF. In nucleotides, the CDR3 is TGTGCCAGCAGCTTAGCGGAGTACACCTTC.

In the case of this clone: The junction and the germline gene differ at one end; a read error may be behind it. The chain recombines TRBV6-1 with TRBJ2-7; 11 bases map to TRBD1. CDR1 is MNHNS and CDR2 is SASEGT in the germline V gene. The CDR3 runs 17 residues. The CDR3 loop is CAISEEGGQGASYEQYF. The CDR3 region has the DNA TGTGCCATCAGTGAGGAGGGCGGACAGGGGGCGTCCTACGAGCAGTACTTC.

This rearrangement joins TRBV6-5 to TRBJ1-5; no reliable D call. The CDR3 loop spans 16 amino acids. V was shortened by 2 bases and J by 5 bases, with 16 bases between the two germline ends. Germline CDR1 is MNHEY and CDR2 is SVGAGI. The CDR3 sequence: CASSYEVGLPDQPQHF. CDR3 sequence (DNA): TGTGCCAGCAGTTACGAGGTAGGTCTTCCCGATCAGCCCCAGCATTTT.

The gene calls are TRBV5-3 and TRBJ2-5; tentative D call: TRBD1 (5 bases). TRBV5-3 is designated an ORF whose function remains uncertain. CDR3 size: 16 residues. Trimming left V 4 bases short and J 4 bases short, with 20 bases between. Here the CDR3 reads CARSPRQIFCGETQYF. The CDR3 DNA reads TGTGCCAGAAGCCCCCGACAGATTTTTTGTGGAGAGACCCAGTACTTC.

The chain links TRBV28 to TRBJ1-1; no clear D. V was cut by 4 bases and J by 7 bases, with 25 bases left in between. Germline V CDR1 and CDR2: MDHEN, SYDVKM. This CDR3 spans 17 amino acids. The CDR3 here is CASSYLSPIRQLGEAFF. The CDR3, as DNA: TGTGCCAGCAGTTATCTCAGTCCAATACGCCAACTAGGTGAAGCTTTCTTT. Filled out from reference TRBV28 and TRBJ1-1, the complete variable domain reads DVKVTQSSRYLVKRTGEKVFLECVQDMDHENMFWYRQDPGLGLRLIYFSYDVKMKEKGDIPEGYSVSREKKERFSLILESASTNQTSMYLCASSYLSPIRQLGEAFFGQGTRLTVV.

The rearrangement uses TRBV28 and TRBJ1-1; D uncertain. Germline CDR1 and CDR2: MDHEN and SYDVKM. There are 11 residues in the CDR3. With 4 bases removed from V and 3 bases from J, the gap between germline ends came to 3 bases. CDR3 sequence (DNA): TGTGCCAGCAGTTACTACACTGAAGCTTTCTTT. As protein: CASSYYTEAFF. The full variable domain, completed using reference TRBV28 and TRBJ1-1, is DVKVTQSSRYLVKRTGEKVFLECVQDMDHENMFWYRQDPGLGLRLIYFSYDVKMKEKGDIPEGYSVSREKKERFSLILESASTNQTSMYLCASSYYTEAFFGQGTRLTVV.

This chain connects TRBV11-2 to TRBJ2-7; the match to TRBD2 covers 11 bases. CDR1 and CDR2 (germline): SGHAT, FQNNGV. The CDR3 length is 16 residues. V lost 2 bases to trimming and J lost 0 bases; unmatched junction nucleotides: 3. CDR3 bases: TGTGCCAGCAGCTTACCCGGGACTAGCGGCTCCTACGAGCAGTACTTC. Amino acids: CASSLPGTSGSYEQYF.

The chain links TRBV27 to TRBJ2-7; 10 bases are a match to TRBD2. Germline V lookup: CDR1 MNHEY, CDR2 SMNVEV (reference sequence). J gave up 0 bases and V 8 bases, and 4 bases lay outside the gene matches. The CDR3 is made up of 14 amino acids. The CDR3 nucleotides read TGTGCCAGCCATCTAGCGGGGGCCTCCTACGAGCAGTACTTC. The encoded protein is CASHLAGASYEQYF.

V is TRBV7-8 and J is TRBJ2-7, with D possibly being TRBD1 or TRBD2 (6 bases each). The V gene lost 0 bases and the J gene lost 1 base, with 16 bases spanning the gap. Germline CDR1 SGHVS, CDR2 FQNEAQ. The CDR3 has 17 residues. The CDR3 region has the DNA TGTGCCAGCAGCTTAGCAGGAGGGGGTCTCGCTTCCTACGAGCAGTACTTC. It is translated as CASSLAGGGLASYEQYF.

The CDR3 DNA sequence: TGTGCCAGCAGTTACGTCCCGACAGGGGAGGACACCATATATTTT. It codes for CASSYVPTGEDTIYF. This sequence joins TRBV6-5 and TRBJ1-3, with 8 bases lining up with TRBD1. The CDR3 runs 15 residues. Unmatched junction bases numbered 8, after V lost 2 bases and J lost 8 bases. The germline CDR1 and CDR2 sequences are MNHEY and SVGAGI.

V gene TRBV27 combines with J gene TRBJ2-7; 7 bases are shared with TRBD1. V dropped 10 bases and J dropped 0; count of bases not matched to a gene: 3. The CDR3 covers 12 residues. Germline V gene sequence: CDR1 MNHEY, CDR2 SMNVEV (reference sequence). The CDR3 protein is CATGQPSYEQYF. Here the CDR3 DNA reads TGTGCCACGGGACAGCCCTCCTACGAGCAGTACTTC.

The V gene is TRBV5-4, the J gene TRBJ1-1; 9 positions match TRBD1. The CDR3 loop spans 14 amino acids. The V segment lost 4 bases and the J segment 4 bases; nucleotides outside the gene matches: 5. Germline assignment: CDR1 SGHNT and CDR2 YYREEE (reference sequence). This chain's CDR3 is CASSQGQGITEAFF. Written as DNA, the CDR3 is TGTGCCAGCAGCCAGGGACAGGGAATCACTGAAGCTTTCTTT.

The V and J genes are TRBV19 and TRBJ2-7; D not certain. CDR3 size: 14 residues. Trimming stripped 3 bases from V and 2 bases from J, with 11 bases between. Germline CDR1 is LNHDA and CDR2 is SQIVND (reference sequence). DNA of the CDR3: TGTGCCAGTAGTATTGAGGATAGAACCTACGAGCAGTACTTC. Translated: CASSIEDRTYEQYF.

The CDR3 nucleotides read TGCGCCAGCAGCTTGGCGTGGACAGGGGGCGCGGACGGGGAGCTGTTTTTT. This encodes CASSLAWTGGADGELFF. V is TRBV5-1 and J is TRBJ2-2; 11 nucleotides align to TRBD1. The CDR3 contains 17 residues. The ends lost 0 bases at V and 7 bases at J; junction bases unmatched: 8. The V gene's germline CDR1 is SGHRS and CDR2 YFSETQ.

The rearrangement joins TRBV10-3 to TRBJ2-1; 15 bases map to TRBD2. J was trimmed by 10 bases and V by 6 bases; bases with no gene match: 4. The CDR3 consists of 14 residues. Looked up from germline, CDR1 is ENHRY and CDR2 is SYGVKD. CDR3 sequence: CAIRGTSGRTEQFF. CDR3 in DNA: TGTGCCATCAGAGGGACTAGCGGGAGGACGGAGCAGTTCTTC.

V gene TRBV2 combines with J gene TRBJ1-6; D possibly corresponds to TRBD1 (6 bases). Trimming left V 9 bases short and J 8 bases short, with 17 bases between. Germline assignment: CDR1 SNHLY and CDR2 FYNNEI. The CDR3 is made up of 14 amino acids. The DNA for the CDR3 is TGTGCCAGTATTGCAGGGGTGGTATATTCACCCCTCCACTTT. Its protein product is CASIAGVVYSPLHF.